The TCR beta chain described here comes from a study of identical twins. V was pared by 0 bases and J by 2 bases, with 15 bases between. CDR1 SGHKS and CDR2 YYEKEE come from the germline V gene (reference sequence). This CDR3 has 16 amino acids. The cDNA had a unique molecular identifier and a template-switch universal primer site. TCRdb re-called the 5' RACE reads through MiXCR, storing one row per CDR3 protein. Of 400,000 to 550,000 distinct CDR3 sequences listed, 20% to 25% are singletons. These data also formed part of another study, on T cells expressing NK-cell markers.

The sequenced sample consisted of CD4+ T cells sorted from blood. V is TRBV5-5 and J is TRBJ2-7; perhaps TRBD1 as D (6 bases). This TCR was recovered from a woman between 18 and 29 years old in good health. The CDR3 region is CASSLDLQGPAYEQYF. The CDR3 region has the DNA TGTGCCAGCAGCTTGGATTTGCAGGGGCCAGCCTACGAGCAGTACTTC. The full variable domain, in which reference TRBV5-5 and TRBJ2-7 provide the parts outside the CDR3, is DAGVTQSPTHLIKTRGQQVTLRCSPISGHKSVSWYQQVLGQGPQFIFQYYEKEERGRGNFPDRFSARQFPNYSSELNVNALLLGDSALYLCASSLDLQGPAYEQYFGPGTRLTVT.